Listed below are T cell receptor beta chains from one sample, sequenced in a study of blood T cell repertoires in COVID-19. Libraries were prepared by immunoSEQ multiplex PCR; TCRdb keeps only in-frame clonotypes and omits some of them. The table records roughly 250,000 clones, approximately 85% of them present only once. Sequencing used PBMCs or T cells enriched from blood (not recorded which). These receptors were obtained from a woman aged 30 to 39 who had recovered from COVID-19. Each CDR3 is given with its conserved first and last residue. Each record gives: J gene, clone size, D gene, V gene, CDR3 protein, CDR3 DNA. The D gene is left open where the match is weak. Clone size is given for some rows only: seen once, a few or many times, or a class if the clone is expanded.

>TRBJ1-2|.|TRBD1|TRBV7-8
CASSLGTGPNYGYTF
TGTGCCAGCAGCTTAGGGACAGGCCCTAACTATGGCTACACCTTC
>TRBJ2-5|once|TRBD2|TRBV7-9
CASSFLRGGRETQYF
TGTGCCAGCAGCTTCTTACGGGGGGGCCGAGAGACCCAGTACTTC
>TRBJ2-1|.|.|TRBV29-1
CSVEDMTQPRGDEQFF
TGCAGCGTTGAAGATATGACCCAACCCCGCGGGGATGAGCAGTTCTTC
>TRBJ1-1|.|.|TRBV6-6
CASGTSMNTEAFF
TGTGCCAGCGGGACAAGTATGAACACTGAAGCTTTCTTT
>TRBJ1-4|.|.|TRBV10-2
CASSEPGGREKLFF
TGCGCCAGCAGTGAACCGGGGGGCCGTGAAAAACTGTTTTTT
>TRBJ1-5|.|.|TRBV20-1
CSVGYQPQHF
TGCAGTGTCGGGTATCAGCCCCAGCATTTT
>TRBJ1-4|.|.|TRBV6-6
CASSEPGRSNEKLFF
TGTGCCAGCAGCGAACCAGGGAGGTCAAATGAAAAACTGTTTTTT
>TRBJ2-5|once|TRBD1|TRBV6-2/TRBV6-3
CASSYDRGGETQYF
TGTGCCAGCAGTTACGACAGGGGAGGTGAGACCCAGTACTTC
>TRBJ1-1|.|TRBD1|TRBV11-2
CASSLGTGFEAFF
TGTGCCAGCAGCTTAGGGACAGGGTTTGAAGCTTTCTTT
>TRBJ2-1|.|.|TRBV6-2/TRBV6-3
CASSLAGAYNEQFF
TGTGCCAGCAGTTTGGCGGGTGCCTACAATGAGCAGTTCTTC
>TRBJ2-1|.|TRBD2|TRBV5-6
CASSAGGNNEQFF
TGTGCCAGCAGCGCGGGAGGGAACAATGAGCAGTTCTTC
>TRBJ1-2|once|.|TRBV2
CASVSRARFYGYTF
TGTGCCAGCGTTTCCAGGGCCCGATTCTATGGCTACACCTTC
>TRBJ2-3|.|.|TRBV5-4
CASSPRDTSTDTQYF
TGTGCCAGCTCCCCGAGGGATACTAGCACAGATACGCAGTATTTT
>TRBJ2-1|once|TRBD1|TRBV7-6
CASSLGTGSYNEQFF
TGTGCCAGCAGCCTAGGGACAGGGTCTTACAATGAGCAGTTCTTC
>TRBJ2-7|.|TRBD1|TRBV7-2
CASSSGTGDYEQYF
TGTGCCAGCAGCTCGGGGACAGGGGACTACGAGCAGTACTTC
>TRBJ2-1|.|TRBD1|TRBV29-1
CSVPGTVNNEQFF
TGCAGCGTCCCCGGGACAGTAAACAATGAGCAGTTCTTC
>TRBJ1-4|.|.|TRBV9
CASSLEGWGEKLFF
TGTGCCAGCAGCCTCGAGGGATGGGGTGAAAAACTGTTTTTT
>TRBJ1-5|.|.|TRBV27
CASRLGSNQPQHF
TGTGCCAGCAGACTAGGAAGTAATCAGCCCCAGCATTTT
>TRBJ2-7|once|.|TRBV18
CASSQQKPGTLVGEQYF
TGTGCCAGCTCACAACAGAAACCCGGGACACTCGTCGGCGAGCAGTACTTC
>TRBJ1-2|.|TRBD1|TRBV28
CASSYPGQGASGYTF
TGTGCCAGCAGTTACCCCGGACAGGGGGCTTCTGGCTACACCTTC
>TRBJ1-2|.|.|TRBV28
CASSLTGYAEGYTF
TGTGCCAGCAGTTTAACCGGGTACGCAGAGGGCTACACCTTC
>TRBJ1-1|.|.|TRBV18
CASSPNAAGAEAVAFF
TGTGCCAGCTCACCAAACGCCGCAGGGGCCGAGGCGGTAGCTTTCTTT
>TRBJ2-7|once|.|TRBV9
CASSGGGEQYF
TGTGCCAGCAGCGGTGGAGGGGAGCAGTACTTC
>TRBJ1-1|.|.|TRBV4-1
CASSLDHEAFF
TGCGCCAGCAGCCTAGATCATGAAGCTTTCTTT
>TRBJ1-1|.|.|TRBV11-2
CASSIEVVNTEAFF
TGTGCCAGCAGCATCGAGGTTGTAAACACTGAAGCTTTCTTT
>TRBJ2-5|.|TRBD1|TRBV30
CAWSGGQGPRETQYF
TGTGCCTGGAGTGGGGGACAGGGACCGAGGGAGACCCAGTACTTC
>TRBJ2-7|once|TRBD1|TRBV2
CASSSRDRDYEQYF
TGTGCCAGCAGTTCCCGGGACAGGGACTACGAGCAGTACTTC
>TRBJ2-5|few|TRBD2|TRBV10-3
CAISESSGGPQETQYF
TGTGCCATCAGTGAGTCTAGCGGGGGGCCCCAAGAGACCCAGTACTTC
>TRBJ2-2|.|.|TRBV28
CASSALDGGELFF
TGTGCCAGCAGTGCCCTAGATGGGGGGGAGCTGTTTTTT
>TRBJ1-2|.|.|TRBV20-1
CSASYRERYGYTF
TGCAGTGCTAGTTACAGGGAGAGGTATGGCTACACCTTC
>TRBJ2-2|.|TRBD1|TRBV12-3/TRBV12-4
CASSTSGGLFF
TGTGCCAGCAGTACGTCAGGGGGGCTGTTTTTT
>TRBJ2-3|.|TRBD1|TRBV7-9
CASSRQGAFDTQYF
TGTGCCAGCAGCCGGCAGGGGGCGTTTGATACGCAGTATTTT
>TRBJ2-7|once|TRBD1|TRBV18
CASSPSTGTGFYEQYF
TGTGCCAGCTCACCTTCGACCGGGACAGGGTTTTACGAGCAGTACTTC
>TRBJ1-1|.|.|TRBV28
CASSLEAGGTEAFF
TGTGCCAGCAGTTTGGAGGCCGGGGGCACTGAAGCTTTCTTT
>TRBJ1-6|.|.|TRBV30
CAWSWDGAGDSPLHF
TGTGCCTGGAGTTGGGATGGGGCAGGAGATTCACCCCTCCACTTT
>TRBJ2-5|.|TRBD1|TRBV6-5
CATGQPQETQYF
TGTGCCACGGGACAGCCTCAAGAGACCCAGTACTTC
>TRBJ1-1|.|.|TRBV5-5
CASSLGRGNTEAFF
TGTGCCAGCAGCTTGGGGAGGGGGAACACTGAAGCTTTCTTT
>TRBJ1-2|.|.|TRBV29-1
CSVEARGGRGYTF
TGCAGCGTTGAAGCCCGGGGGGGGCGAGGCTACACCTTC
>TRBJ1-2|.|.|TRBV2
CASTPRFGYTF
TGTGCCAGCACCCCTCGTTTTGGCTACACCTTC
>TRBJ2-7|.|TRBD2|TRBV4-1
CASSQDHPGGSYEQYF
TGCGCCAGCAGCCAAGATCACCCGGGGGGCTCCTACGAGCAGTACTTC
>TRBJ1-4|.|TRBD1|TRBV3-1/TRBV3-2
CASSQKGANEKLFF
TGTGCCAGCAGCCAGAAGGGGGCGAACGAAAAACTGTTTTTT
>TRBJ2-7|.|TRBD1|TRBV28
CASSQDRGPDEQYF
TGTGCCAGCAGCCAGGACAGGGGGCCAGACGAGCAGTACTTC
>TRBJ2-2|.|.|TRBV5-1
CASRGGEAELFF
TGCGCCAGCCGAGGGGGGGAGGCGGAGCTGTTTTTT
>TRBJ2-5|.|.|TRBV5-5
CASSFLSAETQYF
TGTGCCAGCAGCTTCCTGTCAGCGGAGACCCAGTACTTC
>TRBJ2-2|.|.|TRBV10-3
CAIRFQGGTGELFF
TGTGCCATCCGCTTTCAGGGGGGCACCGGGGAGCTGTTTTTT
>TRBJ1-5|.|TRBD1|TRBV5-6
CASSIGQGSQPQHF
TGTGCCAGCAGCATCGGACAGGGGTCTCAGCCCCAGCATTTT
>TRBJ1-1|once|TRBD1|TRBV28
CASSLWQTGGTEAFF
TGTGCCAGCAGTTTATGGCAGACAGGGGGAACTGAAGCTTTCTTT
>TRBJ1-1|.|.|TRBV7-2
CASSPWTLNTEAFF
TGTGCCAGCAGCCCCTGGACATTGAACACTGAAGCTTTCTTT
>TRBJ1-2|.|.|TRBV28
CASRPPGEAYGYTF
TGTGCCAGCAGACCACCGGGGGAAGCCTATGGCTACACCTTC
>TRBJ2-2|once|TRBD1|TRBV6-5
CASSSLFRGPTGELFF
TGTGCCAGCAGTTCCCTATTCAGGGGGCCCACCGGGGAGCTGTTTTTT
>TRBJ1-5|.|.|TRBV28
CASRGTRRESYHRQPQHF
TGTGCCAGCAGGGGGACACGGCGGGAGAGCTACCATCGGCAGCCCCAGCATTTT
>TRBJ2-5|.|TRBD2|TRBV11-2
CASSFGLAGRETQYF
TGTGCCAGCAGCTTTGGCCTAGCGGGAAGAGAGACCCAGTACTTC
>TRBJ2-3|.|.|TRBV7-2
CASSSQWDTQYF
TGTGCCAGCAGCTCACAGTGGGATACGCAGTATTTT
>TRBJ2-1|.|TRBD1|TRBV5-1
CASSPDRGNEQFF
TGCGCCAGCAGCCCCGACAGGGGAAATGAGCAGTTCTTC
>TRBJ1-2|.|TRBD1|TRBV11-2
CASSVRGTGEDTF
TGTGCCAGCAGCGTTAGGGGTACAGGGGAGGACACCTTC
>TRBJ2-3|.|TRBD2|TRBV4-1
CASSHYPDSGSGVPDTQYF
TGCGCCAGCAGCCACTACCCAGATTCGGGTAGCGGGGTTCCTGATACGCAGTATTTT
>TRBJ1-1|.|.|TRBV6-5
CASTFQGGTEAFF
TGTGCCAGCACCTTTCAAGGGGGCACTGAAGCTTTCTTT
>TRBJ1-5|.|.|TRBV11-2
CASSLNSAGQPQHF
TGTGCCAGCAGCTTAAATTCAGCGGGTCAGCCCCAGCATTTT
>TRBJ1-5|.|.|TRBV2
CASSENFGNQPQHF
TGTGCCAGCAGTGAAAATTTCGGCAATCAGCCCCAGCATTTT
>TRBJ2-1|.|.|TRBV3-1/TRBV3-2
CACGLNSYNEQFF
TGTGCCTGCGGACTAAACTCCTACAATGAGCAGTTCTTC